This is a list of T cell receptor beta chains from one sample in a study of blood T cell repertoires in COVID-19. Sequencing used immunoSEQ multiplex PCR; TCRdb keeps in-frame clones, though not all of them. The sample lists roughly 340,000 clones, approximately 87% occurring once. The sample consisted of PBMCs or T cells enriched from blood (not recorded which). Source of these receptors: a man between 40 and 49 years old in a cohort exposed to, infected with or recovered from COVID-19 (not recorded which). Each CDR3 is given with its conserved first and last residue. Each record gives: D gene, V gene, J gene, CDR3 protein. The D gene is left open where the match is weak.

TRBD1	TRBV7-8	TRBJ1-6	CASSLARTGGIGRNSPLHF
TRBD2	TRBV7-2	TRBJ2-7	CASSLAGGPSYEQYF
TRBD1	TRBV18	TRBJ2-1	CASSSGTGMWGNEQFF
NA	TRBV6-5	TRBJ1-6	CASSRGKVESPLHF
TRBD1	TRBV10-3	TRBJ1-1	CAISNGQGDTEAFF
NA	TRBV2	TRBJ2-7	CASKNRDNSYEQYF
NA	TRBV9	TRBJ1-2	CASSVASSNYGYTF
TRBD2	TRBV19	TRBJ2-3	CASRHKTSGKTDTQYF
TRBD1	TRBV15	TRBJ1-5	CATSSTGGIQPQHF
NA	TRBV19	TRBJ1-2	CASSRRQGVTGTGYTF
TRBD1	TRBV2	TRBJ2-5	CASRLQGAQETQYF
TRBD2	TRBV5-1	TRBJ2-7	CASSLRVSGGAYEQYF